This T cell receptor beta chain was sequenced in a study of blood T cell repertoires in COVID-19 (dated by TCRdb to the early 2020s). For the wider study: Collaborator samples came from the United States, Italy and Spain and covered acute and convalescent phases of COVID-19. The samples were drawn from two sources: the first 160 participants of the ongoing ImmuneRACE study, and fewer than 1,500 subjects contributed by 6 global collaborators. The dataset comprised deeply sampled blood TCRbeta repertoires from subjects exposed to, actively infected with, or recovered from COVID-19. HLA class I and class II types, where available, came from metadata supplied by the sample provider rather than from assay-based typing. A de-identified subject ID, COVID-19 status, age in years and sex were almost always included in the sample metadata. The prospective study material was composed of cDNA or gDNA derived from T cells, B-cell-depleted T cells, or PBMCs. The repertoires were made available in a free public database intended to serve as a resource for research on the immune response to SARS-CoV-2.

Comments on this clone: This receptor's antigen is unknown. No base-level quality is on record; no much larger clone is a single base apart.

TCRbeta CDR3 regions were amplified from genomic DNA by means of the immunoSEQ Assay, a bias-controlled multiplex PCR. The paper's data handling went like this. Nucleated cell counts per sample were estimated from amplification of reference gene primers within the assay. Sequence reads were collapsed and filtered to measure the absolute abundance of every unique TCRbeta CDR3 rearrangement. Productive Simpson clonality was computed per sample as the square root of Simpson's diversity index over productive rearrangements. The clones in this table, taken by TCRdb from immuneACCESS, are in-frame only. Not every clone is retained; where verified, under half of the shortfall comes from an unresolved V gene, and the cause of the rest is unknown. From that table come the V and J calls and clone size; the DNA was used to work out D and trimming. Present in this sample are 160,000 or so clones, about 88% of which were seen just once. The ten most abundant clones make up 1% to 1.5% of the sample.

Enrolling through a virtual design, the prospective study's participants ranged in age from roughly 18 to 89 years and lived across roughly 24 United States geographic areas. In the prospective study, cohorts were assigned on the basis of participant-reported clinical history obtained from a screening survey and a study questionnaire. In the prospective study, mobile phlebotomists collected whole blood, serum and a nasopharyngeal or oropharyngeal swab from each participant. Over an approximately 2-month period, participants in the prospective study had the option of providing additional blood draws and questionnaires. Prospective study blood samples were shipped either frozen or at room temperature before DNA extraction. The junction carries 11 bases between V and J, which are trimmed by 3 bases and 0 bases respectively. The CDR3 runs 15 amino acids, cysteine and phenylalanine included. Kept here is only the CDR3 DNA, which spans 45 bases and is read in frame from base 1. In the germline V gene, CDR1 corresponds to KGHSH and CDR2 to LQKENI.

On the study overall, not on this receptor specifically: The quantity of clinical and demographic metadata differed by source and by participant and was supplied without curation.

The chain uses TRBV18 and TRBJ1-1; a weak D assignment points to TRBD1 (5 bases agree). Sequenced input: PBMCs or T cells enriched from blood (not recorded which). This receptor was taken from a human donor with acute COVID-19. The donor label of this sample is uncertain. In nucleotide form, the sequence is TGTGCCAGCTCACCCGTGGACACAATGAACACTGAAGCTTTCTTT. Its translation is CASSPVDTMNTEAFF. This CDR3, with the reference TRBV18 and TRBJ1-1 proteins standing in past its ends, gives the full variable domain NAGVMQNPRHLVRRRGQEARLRCSPMKGHSHVYWYRQLPEEGLKFMVYLQKENIIDESGMPKERFSAEFPKEGPSILRIQQVVRGDSAAYFCASSPVDTMNTEAFFGQGTRLTVV.